The clone carrying this TCR beta chain was counted many times. Its target is unknown. Germline CDR1 is SGHTA and CDR2 is FQGNSA. The CDR3 runs 18 residues. V lost 3 bases to trimming and J lost 5 bases; unmatched junction nucleotides: 10. The data were taken from a study of T cell repertoires in cytomegalovirus infection. TCRdb re-analysed the reads in MiXCR, keeping a single row per CDR3 protein. The sample records under 600,000 distinct CDR3 sequences, more than 15% being singletons. Findings of the study overall: Predominance within the ex vivo response was attributable to HLA-C-restricted CMV-specific TCR beta clonotypes.

The origin of this receptor is a human donor in good health (CMV status not recorded). Some clones in this sample may be carry-over from other donors' samples. What was sequenced was CD8+ T cells from PBMCs. The chain joins TRBV7-2 to TRBJ2-3; TRBD2 aligns across 14 bases. CDR3 DNA sequence: TGTGCCAGCAGCTTCAGCCAGACTAGCGGGAGGGCCGAAGATACGCAGTATTTT. Its translation is CASSFSQTSGRAEDTQYF. Looking up the rest from reference TRBV7-2 and TRBJ2-3 gives the full variable domain: GAGVSQSPSNKVTEKGKDVELRCDPISGHTALYWYRQSLGQGLEFLIYFQGNSAPDKSGLPSDRFSAERTGGSVSTLTIQRTQQEDSAVYLCASSFSQTSGRAEDTQYFGPGTRLTVL.